The T cell receptor (beta chain) described here comes from a study of shared clonotypes between healthy human individuals. Study-level information: Donor composition was a couple of women and three men, aged 18 to 49. Used for every donor were three CD4 naive, three CD4 memory, two CD8 naive and one CD8 memory plate.

Study-wide findings and caveats: What rarefaction showed was incomplete sorted-subset sequencing despite large depth. Clonotype sharing among donors, it was expected, would be affected by sequencing depth.

The CDR3 runs 13 residues. Germline V gene lookup returns CDR1 WSHSY and CDR2 SAAADI. Trimming pared 2 bases from V and 4 bases from J, leaving 9 bases between. Concerning this clone itself: The antigen is not known.

Clones were sequenced by immunoSEQ multiplex PCR, and TCRdb holds only the in-frame ones, with some missing. The sample shows hundreds of thousands of clones, roughly 98% of them seen only once. CD45RO negativity and positive selection for CCR7 defined naive CD8 cells, a population that excluded terminally differentiated effector memory CD45RA+ cells. This TCR came from a man in his thirties or forties in good health. This chain uses TRBV10-2 with TRBJ2-7, with unresolved D. Sequencing was performed on naive CD8+ T cells sorted from blood. CDR3 amino acids: CASSENSPYEQYF. The CDR3 DNA reads TGCGCCAGCAGTGAGAACTCCCCTTACGAGCAGTACTTC.